This is a list of T cell receptor beta chains from one sample in a study of OX40 agonist ivuxolimab in advanced cancers. TCRdb keeps only in-frame clones here, not all; method: immunoSEQ multiplex PCR. This table has approximately 59,000 clones, approximately 90% appearing once. The sequencing here drew on CD4+ or CD8+ T cells sorted from blood, taken in a trial of the OX40 agonist ivuxolimab. Source of these receptors: an adult with an advanced solid tumor such as melanoma, head and neck, liver or kidney cancer. Each CDR3 is given with its conserved first and last residue. The D gene is left open where the match is weak. Some rows have no size entry. The others give once, few or many, or a class for an expanded clone.

j_call d_call clone_size v_call cdr3_aa cdr3_nt
TRBJ2-5 . . TRBV5-4 CASSFIGGETQYF TGTGCCAGCAGCTTTATAGGGGGAGAGACCCAGTACTTC
TRBJ2-1 . . TRBV7-3 CASSSSSSKNEQFF TGTGCCAGCAGCTCTTCTAGCAGCAAGAATGAGCAGTTCTTC
TRBJ2-2 . . TRBV5-1 CASTYRDSGELFF TGCGCCAGCACATACAGGGATTCCGGGGAGCTGTTTTTT
TRBJ2-7 . . TRBV5-8 CASSLVGYEQYF TGTGCCAGCAGCTTGGTTGGGTACGAGCAGTACTTC
TRBJ2-1 . . TRBV11-2 CASSLVGRGLNNEQFF TGTGCCAGCAGCTTAGTAGGCAGGGGACTAAACAATGAGCAGTTCTTC
TRBJ2-3 TRBD1 . TRBV6-5 CASRLGQADTQYF TGTGCCAGCAGGCTCGGACAGGCAGATACGCAGTATTTT
TRBJ2-7 . . TRBV14 CASSQDWRDPYEQYF TGTGCCAGCAGCCAAGATTGGAGGGATCCTTACGAGCAGTACTTC
TRBJ2-2 . . TRBV7-3 CASSPQQKNTGELFF TGTGCCAGCAGCCCCCAGCAGAAGAACACCGGGGAGCTGTTTTTT
TRBJ2-1 TRBD2 . TRBV9 CASSQSTSGEQFF TGTGCCAGCAGCCAATCGACTAGCGGAGAGCAGTTCTTC
TRBJ2-7 . . TRBV4-3 CASSQDIDSGRGGSSYEQYF TGCGCCAGCAGCCAAGATATTGATTCTGGGCGCGGCGGGTCGTCCTACGAGCAGTACTTC
TRBJ1-5 . . TRBV19 CASIQAMGQPQHF TGTGCCAGTATACAGGCCATGGGACAGCCCCAGCATTTT
TRBJ1-2 . once TRBV6-6 CASTDTLDIFYGYTF TGTGCCAGCACCGACACCCTGGACATCTTCTATGGCTACACCTTC
TRBJ2-2 . . TRBV5-6 CASSFHSTGELFF TGTGCCAGCAGCTTCCACTCCACCGGGGAGCTGTTTTTT
TRBJ1-2 TRBD1 . TRBV5-4 CASSQGQHYGYTF TGTGCCAGCAGCCAGGGACAGCACTATGGCTACACCTTC
TRBJ2-3 . . TRBV5-1 CASSPVAARTDTQYF TGCGCCAGCAGCCCCGTAGCGGCCCGCACAGATACGCAGTATTTT
TRBJ1-1 . . TRBV7-8 CASSLVAGNTEAFF TGTGCCAGCAGCTTAGTTGCAGGGAACACTGAAGCTTTCTTT
TRBJ2-7 TRBD2 . TRBV5-1 CASSRVGIAGEPQSYEQYF TGCGCCAGCAGCCGAGTGGGGATAGCGGGAGAGCCCCAATCCTACGAGCAGTACTTC
TRBJ2-5 TRBD2 . TRBV18 CASSRRTSMGPQETQYF TGTGCCAGCTCTCGACGGACTAGCATGGGGCCACAAGAGACCCAGTACTTC
TRBJ1-5 . . TRBV6-5 CASSYDSNQPQHF TGTGCCAGCAGTTATGATAGCAATCAGCCCCAGCATTTT
TRBJ2-7 . once TRBV19 CASSIGSSPNHEQYF TGTGCCAGTAGTATCGGCTCGTCTCCAAACCACGAGCAGTACTTC
TRBJ2-5 TRBD1 . TRBV5-5 CASSPTGTGGGRETQYF TGTGCCAGCAGTCCGACCGGGACAGGGGGTGGTAGGGAGACCCAGTACTTC
TRBJ1-4 TRBD1 . TRBV6-1 CASRGTANEKLFF TGTGCCAGCAGGGGGACAGCTAATGAAAAACTGTTTTTT
TRBJ2-3 TRBD2 . TRBV6-6 CASSLPGLAGKDTQYF TGTGCCAGCAGTCTGCCGGGACTAGCGGGAAAAGATACGCAGTATTTT
TRBJ2-1 . . TRBV6-6 CASSWGSVQYNEQFF TGTGCCAGCAGTTGGGGTAGCGTTCAATACAATGAGCAGTTCTTC
TRBJ2-1 TRBD2 . TRBV11-2 CASSSFERGHNEQFF TGTGCCAGCAGCTCGTTTGAGCGGGGACACAATGAGCAGTTCTTC
TRBJ1-2 TRBD1 . TRBV6-5 CATQRGGGYGYTF TGTGCCACCCAGAGAGGGGGCGGCTATGGCTACACCTTC
TRBJ2-7 TRBD1 . TRBV2 CASRDDRAPTYEQYF TGTGCCAGCAGGGATGACAGGGCCCCAACCTACGAGCAGTACTTC
TRBJ1-1 . . TRBV15 CATSSRGNQNTEAFF TGTGCCACCAGCAGCAGGGGCAACCAGAACACTGAAGCTTTCTTT
TRBJ2-2 . . TRBV6-6 CASHMAVANTGELFF TGTGCCAGTCATATGGCGGTCGCGAACACCGGGGAGCTGTTTTTT
TRBJ1-4 . . TRBV19 CASSGRQTNEKLFF TGTGCCAGTAGTGGTAGACAGACTAATGAAAAACTGTTTTTT
TRBJ1-4 TRBD1 . TRBV19 CASSGSTGSTEKLFF TGTGCCAGTAGTGGATCGACAGGGTCGACCGAAAAACTGTTTTTT
TRBJ2-3 . . TRBV21-1 CASSTRTPLTQYF TGTGCCAGCAGCACCCGGACCCCTCTTACGCAGTATTTT
TRBJ1-2 TRBD1 . TRBV28 CASSLGGTAGRFMGYTF TGTGCCAGCAGTTTAGGGGGGACAGCAGGACGGTTCATGGGCTACACCTTC
TRBJ2-7 . . TRBV19 CASSIKGYSYEQYF TGTGCCAGTAGTATCAAGGGGTACTCCTACGAGCAGTACTTC
TRBJ1-6 TRBD1 . TRBV4-1 CASSQLAGTENSPLHF TGCGCCAGCAGCCAGCTAGCCGGGACAGAGAATTCACCCCTCCACTTT
TRBJ2-7 . . TRBV4-2 CASSQAGFYEQYF TGTGCCAGCAGCCAAGCGGGATTCTACGAGCAGTACTTC
TRBJ1-4 . . TRBV28 CASRHPGVSNEKLFF TGTGCCAGCAGACATCCAGGGGTCTCTAATGAAAAACTGTTTTTT
TRBJ2-2 . . TRBV5-1 CASSLEGGSNTGELFF TGCGCCAGCAGCTTGGAGGGCGGTTCGAACACCGGGGAGCTGTTTTTT
TRBJ1-4 . . TRBV4-3 CASSRIGLNEKLFF TGCGCCAGCAGCCGGATAGGGCTTAATGAAAAACTGTTTTTT
TRBJ2-7 TRBD1 . TRBV7-8 CASSLGQGNYEQYF TGTGCCAGCAGCTTAGGACAGGGAAACTACGAGCAGTACTTC
TRBJ2-1 . . TRBV11-2 CASSLRESQLYNEQFF TGTGCCAGCAGCTTAAGGGAGAGCCAGTTGTACAATGAGCAGTTCTTC
TRBJ2-3 . . TRBV18 CASSPWNSTDTQYF TGTGCCAGCTCACCATGGAATAGCACAGATACGCAGTATTTT
TRBJ2-3 . . TRBV28 CASRGGTPTDTQYF TGTGCCAGCAGGGGCGGGACCCCCACAGATACGCAGTATTTT
TRBJ2-1 . . TRBV9 CASSATRENEQFF TGTGCCAGCAGTGCGACACGGGAGAATGAGCAGTTCTTC
TRBJ2-2 . . TRBV7-3 CASSLWGTGELFF TGTGCCAGCAGCTTATGGGGAACCGGGGAGCTGTTTTTT
TRBJ2-1 . . TRBV7-9 CASSFSGTDNEQFF TGTGCCAGCAGCTTTTCCGGGACGGACAATGAGCAGTTCTTC
TRBJ2-7 . . TRBV15 CATSRPGGEPSSYEQYF TGTGCCACCAGCAGACCCGGCGGTGAACCTAGCTCCTACGAGCAGTACTTC
TRBJ1-6 . . TRBV23-1 CASSQRQAFWNSPLHF TGCGCCAGCAGTCAACGACAGGCCTTTTGGAATTCACCCCTCCACTTT
TRBJ2-3 . . TRBV7-2 CASSLDGSTDTQYF TGTGCCAGCAGCTTAGACGGTAGCACAGATACGCAGTATTTT
TRBJ1-2 TRBD1 . TRBV7-9 CASSFRDRTGYTF TGTGCCAGCAGCTTTCGGGACAGAACCGGCTACACCTTC
TRBJ1-1 TRBD1 few TRBV2 CASREGAGQGTEAFF TGTGCCAGCAGGGAGGGGGCAGGCCAGGGCACTGAAGCTTTCTTT
TRBJ2-3 TRBD2 . TRBV7-2 CASSFEGLAGLDTQYF TGTGCCAGCAGCTTTGAGGGACTAGCGGGATTAGATACGCAGTATTTT
TRBJ2-7 . . TRBV9 CASSVDPARGGAGEQYF TGTGCCAGCAGCGTAGACCCCGCGAGAGGGGGCGCGGGGGAGCAGTACTTC
TRBJ2-2 . . TRBV9 CASSRDTGELFF TGTGCCAGCAGCCGGGACACCGGGGAGCTGTTTTTT
TRBJ2-1 TRBD2 . TRBV25-1 CASSIAGAYEQFF TGTGCCAGCAGTATAGCGGGCGCGTATGAGCAGTTCTTC